Listed below are T cell receptor beta chains from one sample, sequenced in a study of blood T cell repertoires in COVID-19. The repertoire was sequenced with immunoSEQ multiplex PCR; TCRdb's copy has only in-frame clones and lacks some. Of about 120,000 clones listed, around 90% were seen once; the top ten hold 0.88%. Sequencing used peripheral blood. Every receptor here comes from a woman between 50 and 59 years old with active or convalescent COVID-19. The CDR3 runs from the conserved cysteine through the conserved F or W. D genes are given only for firm matches. Not every row has a clone size; where given, it reads once, few, many or a size class.

v_call	cdr3_length	clone_size	j_call	d_call	cdr3_aa	cdr3_nt
TRBV6-2/TRBV6-3	14	NA	TRBJ2-7	NA	CASSYLASLYEQYF	TGTGCCAGCAGTTACCTAGCGAGTCTCTACGAGCAGTACTTC
TRBV7-6	15	few	TRBJ1-1	TRBD1	CASSLLTGGGEEAFF	TGTGCCAGCAGCTTACTTACAGGGGGCGGGGAAGAAGCTTTCTTT
TRBV15	15	NA	TRBJ2-1	TRBD2	CATSRGGRRYNEQFF	TGTGCCACCAGCAGAGGCGGGAGGAGGTACAATGAGCAGTTCTTC
TRBV10-3	16	NA	TRBJ2-5	NA	CAISDSSARDQETQYF	TGTGCCATCAGTGACTCTAGCGCCAGGGACCAAGAGACCCAGTACTTC
TRBV18	14	NA	TRBJ1-2	NA	CASSPIPVLDGYTF	TGTGCCAGCTCACCAATCCCGGTTTTAGATGGCTACACCTTC
TRBV28	12	once	TRBJ2-1	NA	CASSSTPGRWFF	TGTGCCAGCAGTTCCACGCCGGGAAGGTGGTTCTTC
TRBV4-1	16	NA	TRBJ2-7	NA	CASTPGTRAGNYEQYF	TGCGCCAGCACCCCCGGCACCCGAGCAGGGAACTACGAGCAGTACTTC
TRBV29-1	16	NA	TRBJ2-1	TRBD2	CSAPPGSGSYYNEQFF	TGCAGCGCCCCCCCCGGGAGCGGGAGTTATTACAATGAGCAGTTCTTC
TRBV28	13	NA	TRBJ2-2	NA	CASSPRGTGELFF	TGTGCCAGCAGTCCCCGGGGCACCGGGGAGCTGTTTTTT
TRBV2	11	NA	TRBJ2-5	NA	CASSLRETQYF	TGTGCCAGCAGTTTGAGAGAGACCCAGTACTTC
TRBV6-5	15	NA	TRBJ2-7	TRBD1	CASISRTGVKYEQYF	TGTGCCAGCATTTCCCGGACAGGGGTGAAGTACGAGCAGTACTTC
TRBV28	17	NA	TRBJ2-7	TRBD1	CASSFITGRQGSAEQYF	TGTGCCAGCAGTTTTATCACCGGAAGACAGGGTTCCGCCGAGCAGTACTTC
TRBV10-3	15	NA	TRBJ2-2	NA	CAITVGPGNTGELFF	TGTGCCATCACCGTGGGCCCCGGAAACACCGGGGAGCTGTTTTTT
TRBV4-1	18	NA	TRBJ2-6	TRBD2	CASSQDASGASGANVLTF	TGCGCCAGCAGCCAAGACGCTAGCGGGGCCTCTGGGGCCAACGTCCTGACTTTC
TRBV28	14	NA	TRBJ1-4	TRBD1	CASSSRGLAEKLFF	TGTGCCAGCAGTTCCAGGGGGCTTGCTGAAAAACTGTTTTTT
TRBV10-3	13	NA	TRBJ2-7	NA	CAIRDSLPTRQYF	TGTGCCATCAGGGACTCATTACCTACGAGGCAGTACTTC
TRBV7-6	14	NA	TRBJ2-7	NA	CASSLNPGDYEQYF	TGTGCCAGCAGCTTAAATCCGGGAGACTACGAGCAGTACTTC
TRBV29-1	11	NA	TRBJ1-1	NA	CSAYRDTEAFF	TGCAGCGCATACAGGGATACTGAAGCTTTCTTT
TRBV5-1	14	NA	TRBJ2-7	TRBD1	CASSLQGGSYEQYF	TGCGCCAGCAGCTTACAGGGGGGTTCCTACGAGCAGTACTTC
TRBV7-3	16	NA	TRBJ2-2	TRBD2	CASSLRLAGGTGELFF	TGTGCCAGCAGCCTTAGACTAGCGGGAGGAACCGGGGAGCTGTTTTTT
TRBV10-1	14	NA	TRBJ2-7	TRBD2	CASSSSGIRYEQYF	TGCGCCAGCAGTTCTAGCGGGATTCGCTACGAGCAGTACTTC
TRBV6-5	13	NA	TRBJ1-2	NA	CASGPYTNYGYTF	TGTGCCAGCGGGCCCTATACTAACTATGGCTACACCTTC
TRBV2	15	NA	TRBJ1-1	NA	CASSLTVHMNTEAFF	TGTGCCAGCAGTCTGACAGTCCACATGAACACTGAAGCTTTCTTT
TRBV5-5	15	NA	TRBJ2-7	TRBD1	CASSNPGQGRLEQYF	TGTGCCAGCAGCAACCCGGGACAGGGTAGATTGGAGCAGTACTTC
TRBV7-9	14	NA	TRBJ2-7	TRBD2	CASSPQGGSYEQYF	TGTGCCAGCAGCCCTCAGGGAGGGTCCTACGAGCAGTACTTC
TRBV27	14	NA	TRBJ2-7	TRBD2	CASSKLAGYYEQYF	TGTGCCAGCAGTAAACTAGCGGGCTACTACGAGCAGTACTTC
TRBV5-1	18	NA	TRBJ2-6	TRBD2	CASSPPGGTSSGANVLTF	TGCGCCAGCTCGCCCCCGGGGGGGACCAGCTCTGGGGCCAACGTCCTGACTTTC
TRBV28	14	NA	TRBJ2-5	NA	CATRWTLGEETQYF	TGTGCCACACGTTGGACTCTTGGGGAAGAGACCCAGTACTTC
TRBV12-3/TRBV12-4	13	once	TRBJ2-7	TRBD1	CASSEDRVGRQYF	TGTGCCAGCAGTGAGGACAGGGTGGGGAGGCAGTACTTC
TRBV7-2	13	few	TRBJ2-7	NA	CASSSTHSYEQYF	TGTGCCAGCAGCTCAACTCACTCCTACGAGCAGTACTTC
TRBV28	16	NA	TRBJ1-5	TRBD1	CASSKRGRGDNQPQHF	TGTGCCAGCAGTAAGAGGGGCAGGGGGGACAATCAGCCCCAGCATTTT
TRBV7-9	17	once	TRBJ2-1	TRBD2	CASSLETSGSSYNEQFF	TGTGCCAGCAGCTTAGAGACTAGCGGGAGCTCCTACAATGAGCAGTTCTTC
TRBV2	15	few	TRBJ2-1	TRBD2	CASSLILAGTNEQFF	TGTGCCAGCAGTTTAATACTAGCGGGAACCAATGAGCAGTTCTTC
TRBV2	14	NA	TRBJ2-1	TRBD2	CAGSPGGSSGEQFF	TGTGCCGGATCCCCAGGCGGGAGTAGCGGTGAGCAGTTCTTC
TRBV11-2	16	NA	TRBJ2-4	NA	CASSQTTGTAKNIQYF	TGTGCCAGCAGCCAAACGACAGGTACAGCCAAAAACATTCAGTACTTC
TRBV6-2/TRBV6-3	17	NA	TRBJ1-5	NA	CASSYSLTGEYNQPQHF	TGTGCCAGCAGTTACTCGCTTACCGGAGAATACAATCAGCCCCAGCATTTT
TRBV5-8	14	NA	TRBJ1-2	NA	CASSLGFPGDLDTF	TGTGCCAGCAGCTTGGGGTTTCCGGGGGATTTAGACACCTTC
TRBV28	14	NA	TRBJ1-6	TRBD1	CASSRQGSNSPLHF	TGTGCCAGCAGTCGACAGGGGAGCAATTCACCCCTCCACTTT
TRBV28	17	NA	TRBJ1-1	NA	CASSLVSLAGVNTEAFF	TGTGCCAGCAGTTTAGTCTCCCTGGCAGGCGTGAACACTGAAGCTTTCTTT
TRBV7-6	16	NA	TRBJ2-5	TRBD1	CASSFNRGAAKETQYF	TGTGCCAGCAGCTTCAACAGGGGGGCAGCTAAAGAGACCCAGTACTTC
TRBV27	13	NA	TRBJ2-1	NA	CASSLDSFNEQFF	TGTGCCAGCAGTTTAGACAGCTTTAATGAGCAGTTCTTC
TRBV3-1/TRBV3-2	14	NA	TRBJ2-1	NA	CASSHQGHYNEQFF	TGTGCCAGCAGCCATCAGGGGCATTACAATGAGCAGTTCTTC
TRBV4-3	13	NA	TRBJ2-1	TRBD1	CASSQDRGRNMFF	TGCGCCAGCAGCCAAGATAGGGGGCGGAACATGTTCTTC
TRBV7-6	18	NA	TRBJ2-7	TRBD2	CASSLGLAGLAETYEQYF	TGTGCCAGCAGCTTAGGTCTGGCAGGACTAGCGGAAACCTACGAGCAGTACTTC
TRBV30	14	NA	TRBJ1-6	NA	CAWSAGSYNSPLHF	TGTGCCTGGAGCGCCGGGAGTTACAATTCACCCCTCCACTTT
TRBV18	16	NA	TRBJ1-4	NA	CASSPTYASTNEKLFF	TGTGCCAGCTCACCAACCTACGCCTCTACTAATGAAAAACTGTTTTTT
TRBV5-1	13	NA	TRBJ1-2	NA	CASSPGSGYGYTF	TGCGCCAGCAGTCCAGGGTCCGGCTATGGCTACACCTTC
TRBV27	16	NA	TRBJ2-5	NA	CASSFGRAPRQETQYF	TGTGCCAGCAGTTTTGGCAGGGCCCCACGGCAAGAGACCCAGTACTTC
TRBV27	16	NA	TRBJ1-5	TRBD1	CASSLSTGGSNQPQHF	TGTGCCAGCAGTTTATCGACAGGGGGTAGCAATCAGCCCCAGCATTTT
TRBV7-9	14	NA	TRBJ1-3	NA	CASINSNSGNTIYF	TGTGCCAGCATCAATAGTAACTCTGGAAACACCATATATTTT
TRBV6-4	14	NA	TRBJ2-3	TRBD2	CASSASGNTDTQYF	TGTGCCAGCAGTGCTAGCGGGAACACAGATACGCAGTATTTT
TRBV7-2	16	NA	TRBJ2-7	NA	CASSLRGGPEGGEQYF	TGTGCCAGCAGCTTAAGGGGCGGTCCGGAGGGCGGCGAGCAGTACTTC
TRBV3-1/TRBV3-2	14	NA	TRBJ1-1	TRBD1	CASSHRQGNTEAFF	TGTGCCAGCAGCCACAGACAGGGGAACACTGAAGCTTTCTTT
TRBV5-1	15	NA	TRBJ2-2	TRBD1	CASSPRTGDTGELFF	TGCGCCAGCAGCCCCCGGACAGGGGACACCGGGGAGCTGTTTTTT
TRBV7-3	15	NA	TRBJ1-6	TRBD1	CASSPTGTVNSPLHF	TGTGCCAGCAGCCCCACCGGGACAGTGAATTCACCCCTCCACTTT